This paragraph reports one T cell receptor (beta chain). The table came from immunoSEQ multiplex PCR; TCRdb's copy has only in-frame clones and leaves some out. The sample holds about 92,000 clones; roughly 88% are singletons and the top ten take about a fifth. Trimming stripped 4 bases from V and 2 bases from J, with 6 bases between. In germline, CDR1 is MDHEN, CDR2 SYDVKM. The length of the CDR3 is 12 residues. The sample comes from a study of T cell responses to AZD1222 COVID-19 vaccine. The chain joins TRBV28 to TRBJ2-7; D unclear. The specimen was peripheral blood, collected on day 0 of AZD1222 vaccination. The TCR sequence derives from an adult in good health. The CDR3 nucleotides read TGTGCCAGCAGTTGGGGTACCTACGAGCAGTACTTC. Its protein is CASSWGTYEQYF.